This TCR beta chain was found in a study of T cells after yellow fever vaccination. TCRdb re-derived calls from the 5' RACE reads in MiXCR, one entry per CDR3 protein. Of about 630,000 distinct CDR3 sequences in the sample, more than 9% were seen once. Trimming removed 1 base at V and 6 bases at J, with 16 bases between. Germline lookup yields CDR1 LGHDT and CDR2 YNNKEL (reference sequence). This CDR3 region has 16 residues. This clonotype was seen more than once but under ten times. The rearrangement uses TRBV3-1 and TRBJ2-1; D is perhaps TRBD1 or TRBD2 (5 bases each). The source material was PBMCs, sampled on the day of the yellow fever booster vaccination. This clonotype was obtained from a man younger than 40 who received the YFV17D yellow fever vaccine. DNA of the CDR3: TGTGCCAGCAGCCAAGTAACGGGACGCGGAGCCAATGAGCAGTTCTTC. Protein: CASSQVTGRGANEQFF.